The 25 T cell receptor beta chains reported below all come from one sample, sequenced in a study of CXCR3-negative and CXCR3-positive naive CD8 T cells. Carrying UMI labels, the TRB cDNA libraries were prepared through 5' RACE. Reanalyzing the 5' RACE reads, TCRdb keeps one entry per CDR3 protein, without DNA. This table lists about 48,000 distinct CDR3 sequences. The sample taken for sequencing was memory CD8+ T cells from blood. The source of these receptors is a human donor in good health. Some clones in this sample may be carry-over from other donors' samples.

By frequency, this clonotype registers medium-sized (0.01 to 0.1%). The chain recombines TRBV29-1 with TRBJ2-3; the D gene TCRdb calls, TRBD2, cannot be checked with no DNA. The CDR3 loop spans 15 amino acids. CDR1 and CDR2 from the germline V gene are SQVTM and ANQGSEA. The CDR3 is CSGLAGGPVTDTQYF.

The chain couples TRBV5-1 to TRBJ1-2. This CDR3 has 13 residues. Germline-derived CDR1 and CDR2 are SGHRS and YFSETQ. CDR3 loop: CASSPIGGDGYTF.

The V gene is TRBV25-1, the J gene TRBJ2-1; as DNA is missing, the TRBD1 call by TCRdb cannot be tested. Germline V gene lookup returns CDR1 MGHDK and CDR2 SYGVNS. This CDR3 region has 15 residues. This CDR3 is CASTQGGGESNEQFF.

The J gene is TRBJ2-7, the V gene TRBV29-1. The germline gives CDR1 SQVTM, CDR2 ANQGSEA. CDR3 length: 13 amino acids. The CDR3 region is CSVVVGSSYEQYF.

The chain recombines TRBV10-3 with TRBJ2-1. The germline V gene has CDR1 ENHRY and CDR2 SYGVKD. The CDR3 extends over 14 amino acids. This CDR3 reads CAISESLDYNEQFF.

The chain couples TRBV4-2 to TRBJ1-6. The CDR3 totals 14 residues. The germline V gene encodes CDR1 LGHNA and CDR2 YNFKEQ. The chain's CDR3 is CASSQDSENSPLHF.

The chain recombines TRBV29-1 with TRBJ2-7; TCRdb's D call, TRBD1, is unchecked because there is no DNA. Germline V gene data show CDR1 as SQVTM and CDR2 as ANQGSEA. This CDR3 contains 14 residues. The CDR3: CSVEDRGRSYEQYF.

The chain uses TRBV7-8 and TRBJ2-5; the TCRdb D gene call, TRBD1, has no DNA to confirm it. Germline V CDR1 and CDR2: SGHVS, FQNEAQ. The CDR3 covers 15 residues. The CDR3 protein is CASSSIRTAQETQYF.

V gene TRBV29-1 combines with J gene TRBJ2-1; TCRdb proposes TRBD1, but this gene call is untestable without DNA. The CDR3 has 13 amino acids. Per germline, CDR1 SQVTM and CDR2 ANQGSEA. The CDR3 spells CSVETATYNEQFF.

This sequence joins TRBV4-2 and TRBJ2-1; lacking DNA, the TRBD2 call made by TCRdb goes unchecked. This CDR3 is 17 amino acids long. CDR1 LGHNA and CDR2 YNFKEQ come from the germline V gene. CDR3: CASSQEDGVAGGGEQFF.

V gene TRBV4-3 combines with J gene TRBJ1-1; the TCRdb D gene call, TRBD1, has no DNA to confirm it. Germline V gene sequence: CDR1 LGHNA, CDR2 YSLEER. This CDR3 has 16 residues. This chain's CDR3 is CASSQTANSRNTEAFF.

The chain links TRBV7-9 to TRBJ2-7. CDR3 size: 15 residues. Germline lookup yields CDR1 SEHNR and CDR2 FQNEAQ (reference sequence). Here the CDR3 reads CASSPAVATIYEQYF.

CDR3 sequence reads: CASSRSNEQFF. The chain is built from TRBV2 and TRBJ2-1. Germline V CDR1 and CDR2: SNHLY, FYNNEI. The CDR3 is 11 residues long.

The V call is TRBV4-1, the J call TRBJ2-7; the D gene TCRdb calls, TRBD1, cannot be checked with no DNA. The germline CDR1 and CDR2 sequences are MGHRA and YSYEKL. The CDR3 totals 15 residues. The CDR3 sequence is CASSQAGFPSYEQYF.

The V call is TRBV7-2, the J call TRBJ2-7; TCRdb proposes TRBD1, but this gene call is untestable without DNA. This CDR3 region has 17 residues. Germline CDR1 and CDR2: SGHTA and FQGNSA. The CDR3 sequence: CASSLATGRTVFYEQYF.

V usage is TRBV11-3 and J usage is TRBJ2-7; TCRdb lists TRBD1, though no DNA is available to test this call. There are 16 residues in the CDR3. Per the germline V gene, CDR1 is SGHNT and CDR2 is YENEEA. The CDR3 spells CASSTRQALGSYEQYF.

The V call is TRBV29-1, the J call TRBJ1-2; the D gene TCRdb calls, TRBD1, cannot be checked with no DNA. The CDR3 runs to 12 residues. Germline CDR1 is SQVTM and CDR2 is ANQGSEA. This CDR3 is CSVPTGVDGYTF.

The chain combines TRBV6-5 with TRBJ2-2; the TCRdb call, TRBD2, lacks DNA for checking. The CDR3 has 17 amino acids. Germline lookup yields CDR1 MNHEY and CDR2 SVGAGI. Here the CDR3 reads CASSYSASGGYTGELFF.

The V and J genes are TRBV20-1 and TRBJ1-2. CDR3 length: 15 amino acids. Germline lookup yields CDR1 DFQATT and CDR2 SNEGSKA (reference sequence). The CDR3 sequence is CSARALEELLYGYTF.

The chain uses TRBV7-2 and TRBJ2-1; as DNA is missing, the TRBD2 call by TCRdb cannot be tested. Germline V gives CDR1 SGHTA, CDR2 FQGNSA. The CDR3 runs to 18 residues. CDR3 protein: CASSLAVTSGRVYNEQFF.

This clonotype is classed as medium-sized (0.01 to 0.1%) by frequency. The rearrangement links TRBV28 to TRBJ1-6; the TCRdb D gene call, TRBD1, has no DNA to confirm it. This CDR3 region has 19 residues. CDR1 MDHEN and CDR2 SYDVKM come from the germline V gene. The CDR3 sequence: CASSSPGQQTTFYNSPLHF.

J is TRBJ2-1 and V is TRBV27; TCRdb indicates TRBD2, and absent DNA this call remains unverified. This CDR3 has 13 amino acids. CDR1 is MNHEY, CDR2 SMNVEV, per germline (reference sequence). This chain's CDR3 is CASTIHEGWEQFF.

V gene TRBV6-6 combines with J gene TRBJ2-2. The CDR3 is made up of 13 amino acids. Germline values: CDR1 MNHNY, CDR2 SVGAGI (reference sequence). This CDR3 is CASSFEVAGELFF.

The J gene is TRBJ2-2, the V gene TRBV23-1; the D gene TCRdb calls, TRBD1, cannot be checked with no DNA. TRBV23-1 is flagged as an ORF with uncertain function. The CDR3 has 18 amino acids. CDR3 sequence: CASSQSGLGGARTGELFF.

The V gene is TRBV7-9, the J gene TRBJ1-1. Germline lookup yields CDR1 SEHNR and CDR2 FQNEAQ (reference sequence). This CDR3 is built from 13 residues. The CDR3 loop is CASSLPSATEAFF.